This TCR beta chain comes out of a study of OX40 agonist ivuxolimab in advanced cancers. The data were produced by immunoSEQ multiplex PCR, yet TCRdb's version contains in-frame clones alone and is incomplete. The sample has under 100,000 clones, nearly 90% seen once; the top ten hold 0.72%. About this clone: Relative to the germline gene, one junction end is altered; a read error may explain this.

The CDR3 covers 14 residues. Germline V lookup: CDR1 LNHDA, CDR2 SQIVND (reference sequence). The rearrangement uses TRBV19 and TRBJ2-1; D is undetermined. The TCR was taken from an adult with an advanced solid tumor such as melanoma, head and neck, liver or kidney cancer. The specimen was CD4+ or CD8+ T cells sorted from blood, collected in a trial of the OX40 agonist ivuxolimab. This CDR3 reads CASSISSDVSHKLF. CDR3 in DNA: TGTGCCAGTAGTATCTCGTCTGACGTGTCCCATAAGCTCTTC.